This T cell receptor (beta chain) is drawn from a study of CD8 T cells in ankylosing spondylitis. Overall study findings and caveats: Disease-linked clones had a CD8+ phenotype and relatively low frequency in peripheral blood.

A quantitative 5'-RACE method, one with molecular barcodes, was used to make TCR beta libraries. TCRdb redid the calling of the 5' RACE reads with MiXCR, one entry per CDR3 protein. The sample consists of approximately 260,000 distinct CDR3 sequences, 18% of them appearing once. V dropped 9 bases and J dropped 4 bases, with 15 bases sitting between them. Germline V gives CDR1 MGHRA, CDR2 YSYEKL. The CDR3 runs 14 residues. About this clonotype itself: Its antigen is unknown.

Sequencing used blood, either unsorted or a sorted T cell fraction (not recorded which). This clonotype was obtained from a male donor with ankylosing spondylitis or in good health (not recorded which). V usage is TRBV4-1 and J usage is TRBJ1-4; D gene ambiguous. The CDR3 loop is CARSLNTGNEKLFF. CDR3 DNA sequence: TGCGCCAGGTCACTTAACACGGGTAATGAAAAACTGTTTTTT.